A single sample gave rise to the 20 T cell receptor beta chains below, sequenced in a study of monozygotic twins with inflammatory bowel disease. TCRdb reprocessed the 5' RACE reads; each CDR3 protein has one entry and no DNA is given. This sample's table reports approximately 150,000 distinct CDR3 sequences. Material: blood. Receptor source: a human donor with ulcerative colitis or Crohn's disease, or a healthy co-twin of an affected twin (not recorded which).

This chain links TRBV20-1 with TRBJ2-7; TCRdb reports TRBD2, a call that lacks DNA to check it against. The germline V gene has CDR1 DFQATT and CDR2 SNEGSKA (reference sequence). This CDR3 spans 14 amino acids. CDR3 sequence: CSARGLAGHYEQYF.

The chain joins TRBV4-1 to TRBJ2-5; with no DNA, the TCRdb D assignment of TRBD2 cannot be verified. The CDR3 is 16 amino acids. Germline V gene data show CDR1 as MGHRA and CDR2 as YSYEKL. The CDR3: CASSQPGLADQETQYF.

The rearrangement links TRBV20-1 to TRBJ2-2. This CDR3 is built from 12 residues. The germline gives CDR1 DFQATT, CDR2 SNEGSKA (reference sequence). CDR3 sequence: CSASRNTGELFF.

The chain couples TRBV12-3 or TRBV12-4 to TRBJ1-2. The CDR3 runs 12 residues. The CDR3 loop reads CASTSGGLGYTF.

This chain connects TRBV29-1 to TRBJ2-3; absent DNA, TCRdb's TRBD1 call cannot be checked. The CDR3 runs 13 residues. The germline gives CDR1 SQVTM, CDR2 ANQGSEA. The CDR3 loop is CSVDPGGYQAQYF.

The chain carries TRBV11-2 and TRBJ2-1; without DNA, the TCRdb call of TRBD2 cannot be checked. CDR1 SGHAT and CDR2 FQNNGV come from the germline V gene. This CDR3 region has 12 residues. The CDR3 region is CASSLEEDEQFF.

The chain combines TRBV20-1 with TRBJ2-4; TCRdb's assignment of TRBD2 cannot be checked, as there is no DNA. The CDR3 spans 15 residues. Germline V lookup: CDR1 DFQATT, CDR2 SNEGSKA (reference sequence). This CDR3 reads CSARFQAGRGNIQYF.

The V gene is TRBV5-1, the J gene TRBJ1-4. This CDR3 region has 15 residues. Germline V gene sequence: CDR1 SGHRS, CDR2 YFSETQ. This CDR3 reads CASSYRPGVGEKLFF.

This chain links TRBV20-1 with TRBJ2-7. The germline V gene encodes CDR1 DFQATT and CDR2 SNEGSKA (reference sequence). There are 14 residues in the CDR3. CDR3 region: CSALEVSAYYEQYF.

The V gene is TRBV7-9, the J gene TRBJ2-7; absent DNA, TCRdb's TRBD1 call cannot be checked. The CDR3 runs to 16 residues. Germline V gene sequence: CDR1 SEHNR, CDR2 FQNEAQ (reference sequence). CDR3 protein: CASSLTRTGSAYEQYF.

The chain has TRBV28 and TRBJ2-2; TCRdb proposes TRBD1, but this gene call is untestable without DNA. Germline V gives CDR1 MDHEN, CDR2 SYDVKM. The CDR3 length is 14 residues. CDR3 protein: CATQGQRNTGELFF.

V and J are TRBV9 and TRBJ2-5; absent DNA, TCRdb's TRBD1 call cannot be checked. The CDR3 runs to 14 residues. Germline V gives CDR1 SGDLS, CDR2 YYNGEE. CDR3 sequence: CASSVGGTQETQYF.

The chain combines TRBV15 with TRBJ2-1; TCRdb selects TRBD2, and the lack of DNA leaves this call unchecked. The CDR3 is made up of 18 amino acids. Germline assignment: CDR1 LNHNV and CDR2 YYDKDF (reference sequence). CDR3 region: CATRLGGRAPLSYNEQFF.

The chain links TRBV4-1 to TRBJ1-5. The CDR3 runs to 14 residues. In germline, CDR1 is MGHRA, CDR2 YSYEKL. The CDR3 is CASSQDLMDPTQHF.

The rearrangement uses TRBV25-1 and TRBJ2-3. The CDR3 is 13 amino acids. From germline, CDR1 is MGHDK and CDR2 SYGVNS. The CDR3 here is CASSEYLTDTQYF.

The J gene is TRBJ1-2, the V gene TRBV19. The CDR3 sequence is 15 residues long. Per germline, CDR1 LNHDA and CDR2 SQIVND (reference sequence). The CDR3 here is CASSSGQRLNYGYTF.

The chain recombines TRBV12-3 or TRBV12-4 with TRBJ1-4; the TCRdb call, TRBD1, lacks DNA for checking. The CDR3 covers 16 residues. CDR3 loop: CASSPTGESTNEKLFF.

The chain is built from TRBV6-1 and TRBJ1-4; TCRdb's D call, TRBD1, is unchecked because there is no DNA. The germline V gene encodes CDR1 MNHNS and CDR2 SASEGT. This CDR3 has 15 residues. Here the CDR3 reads CASSGEPGSNEKLFF.

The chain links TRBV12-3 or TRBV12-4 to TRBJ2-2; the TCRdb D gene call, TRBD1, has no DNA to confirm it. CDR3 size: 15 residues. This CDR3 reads CASSRTGTKAGELFF.

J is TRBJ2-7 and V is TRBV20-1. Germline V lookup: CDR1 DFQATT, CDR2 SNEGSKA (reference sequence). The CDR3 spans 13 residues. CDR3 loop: CSAETDGDYEQYF.